The present T cell receptor (beta chain) was sequenced within a study of human T cells and chemical hapten exposure (dated by TCRdb to the early 2020s). Turning to the overall study: For sensitization, 2% DPC in acetone was applied to a 2 cm by 2 cm area of upper inner arm skin. Blood samples were taken from patients before sensitization (week 0) and at 2, 6 and about 24 weeks after DPC sensitization. Patch testing on the upper back used Finn chambers containing 0.01% DPC, with scoring done after 6 days according to International Contact Dermatitis Research Group standards. Alopecia areata with under or over 50% scalp involvement, alopecia totalis and alopecia universalis were represented in the patient cohort, which was mostly female. Peripheral blood TCR repertoire changes were tracked in vivo in alopecia patients during primary and secondary sensitization to the hapten diphenylcyclopropenone (DPC). Weekly therapeutic DPC doses were additionally applied to the scalp of patients throughout the approximately 25-week study period. The libraries were sequenced as a pool, and the TCR yield per sample differed mostly because of small variations in library volumes within the pool. Roughly 30 alopecia patients provided blood for TCR sequencing at one to four time points (pre-sensitization, 2, 6 and 24 weeks). Broad study findings and their caveats: DPC sensitization did not change how many TCRs were above 1 in 1000 frequency, and no evidence was found of alterations in global repertoire structure. Compared with pre-sensitization or healthy control sets, expanded TCRs formed significantly more large CDR3 similarity clusters, which is consistent with antigen-driven responses. Repeated subsampling changed both the strength of the expansion versus patch-test correlation and the threshold at which the correlation became significant. Alopecia, a presumed autoimmune disease, was present in all patients, so the immune response of the patients might differ from that of healthy individuals. The number of PT1 expanded TCRs positively correlated with patch test score, significant at thresholds 8, 16 and 32 but not 4.

The CDR3 contains 14 residues, cysteine and phenylalanine counted. Only the CDR3 DNA stays, 42 bases, in frame from base 1. Based on the germline V gene, the CDR1 and CDR2 sequences are MDHEN and SYDVKM. V is pared back by 2 bases and J by 14 bases, with 21 bases lying between the germline termini. This clonotype was seen ten or more times. Which antigen it targets is not known. No base quality information exists; no much larger clone differs at one position. Libraries were constructed by RACE. Sequencing was performed on a NextSeq 500. During library preparation, unique molecular identifiers were attached to individual cDNA molecules so that TCRs could be counted quantitatively and reproducibly. Both TCR alpha and TCR beta chains were sequenced from each blood RNA sample. The original methods were these. The median number of TCRs per sample was 95,638, ranging from about 23,224 to 750,000. V, J and CDR3 annotation of the TCR reads was carried out using the Decombinator software suite. For the PS versus PT1 abundance plots, all samples were subsampled to the same number of TCRs (28,000). Expanded TCRs were defined as absent before sensitization and observed at least eight times at the 2-week time point. TCRdb ran its own pipeline on the public reads, namely fastp trimming at Q25 and MiXCR clone calling, and kept in-frame beta chains. Rows with a matching CDR3 protein are joined into one entry that keeps the most common DNA and genes. The V and J calls and clone size come from TCRdb's table, not from the authors' own analysis. Across this sample there are around 50,000 distinct CDR3 sequences, with 9.5% to 10% seen only once. Clones ranked in the top ten supply about 1.7% of the sample.

What this sample's time point label stands for: patch test 2, 6 weeks after DPC sensitization. Read against the paper, the sample's treatment or condition label means: therapeutic diphenylcyclopropenone sensitization with weekly scalp DPC. At every patch-test visit, the blood draw took place before the patch test was put on. Patients were eligible if aged 18 to 70, diagnosed with alopecia and judged suitable for DPC therapy, and pregnant patients were excluded. Total RNA was extracted from unfractionated whole blood that had been collected in Tempus Blood RNA tubes. Sequencing used whole blood, obtained in connection with sensitization to the hapten diphenylcyclopropenone (DPC). Rearrangement joined TRBV28 to TRBJ1-1; the D gene remains uncertain. The TCR comes from a woman in her 50s with alopecia areata. Some clones in this sample may be carry-over from other donors' samples. The DNA is as follows: TGTGCCAGCAGTTTAATGACCCAGTGGGTTGGTGAGTTCTTT. Its protein product is CASSLMTQWVGEFF.